This TCR beta chain was sequenced in a study of identical twins' blood T cells. Turning to the study itself: Around 53 million reads covered about 6 alpha-chain and about 6 beta-chain libraries. Findings and limits, study-wide: Top TCRbeta clonotypes were shared more with twin than unrelated donors. Shared CDR3 clonotype counts between two donors mainly tracked the product of their cloneset sizes, twins included.

Notes on this clonotype: Its antigen is not known.

Germline V gene lookup returns CDR1 GTSNPN and CDR2 SVGIG (reference sequence). V lost 0 bases and J 3 bases, leaving 9 bases between the germline ends. CDR3 length equals 14 residues. In TCRdb, the 5' RACE reads were re-called with MiXCR into one record per CDR3 protein. The data show hundreds of thousands of distinct CDR3 sequences, roughly 27% seen once. This clonotype was sampled from a woman aged 18 to 55 in good health. V is TRBV30 and J is TRBJ1-5; TRBD1 might be the D (6 bases). The sequenced sample consisted of PBMCs. The CDR3 DNA sequence: TGTGCCTGGAGTGTAGGGGGGAACAATCAGCCCCAGCATTTT. Protein sequence: CAWSVGGNNQPQHF. The variable domain in full, with the rest retrieved from reference TRBV30 and TRBJ1-5, is SQTIHQWPATLVQPVGSPLSLECTVEGTSNPNLYWYRQAAGRGLQLLFYSVGIGQISSEVPQNLSASRPQDRQFILSSKKLLLSDSGFYLCAWSVGGNNQPQHFGDGTRLSIL.